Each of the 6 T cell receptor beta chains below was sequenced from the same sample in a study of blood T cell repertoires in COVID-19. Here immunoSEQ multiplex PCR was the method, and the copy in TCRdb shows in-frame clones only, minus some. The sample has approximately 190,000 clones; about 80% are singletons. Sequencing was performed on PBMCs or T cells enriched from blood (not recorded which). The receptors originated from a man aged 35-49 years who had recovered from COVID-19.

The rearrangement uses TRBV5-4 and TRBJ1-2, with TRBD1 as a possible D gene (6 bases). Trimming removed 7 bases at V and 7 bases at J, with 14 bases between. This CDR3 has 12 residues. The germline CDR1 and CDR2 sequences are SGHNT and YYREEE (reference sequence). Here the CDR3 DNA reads TGTGCCAGCGCCGGCCAGGGGACTGGCTACACCTTC. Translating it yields CASAGQGTGYTF.

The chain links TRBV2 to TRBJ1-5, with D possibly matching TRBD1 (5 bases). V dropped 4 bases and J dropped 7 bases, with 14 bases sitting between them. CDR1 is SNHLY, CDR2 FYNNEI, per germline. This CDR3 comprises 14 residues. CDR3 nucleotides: TGTGCCAGCAGTGGAGGAGGGGTGGGACAGCCCCAGCATTTT. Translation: CASSGGGVGQPQHF.

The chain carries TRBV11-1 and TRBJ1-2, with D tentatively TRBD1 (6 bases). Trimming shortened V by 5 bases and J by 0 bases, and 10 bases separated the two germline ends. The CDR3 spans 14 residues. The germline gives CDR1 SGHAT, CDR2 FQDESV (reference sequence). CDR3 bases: TGTGCCAGCAGCCACGGACAGCCTAACTATGGCTACACCTTC. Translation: CASSHGQPNYGYTF.

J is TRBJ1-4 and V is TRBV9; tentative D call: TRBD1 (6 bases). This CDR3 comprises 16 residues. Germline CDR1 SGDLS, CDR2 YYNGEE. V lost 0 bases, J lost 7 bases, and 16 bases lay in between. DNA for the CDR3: TGTGCCAGCAGCGTAGAAAGTCGAGGGGGTGGTGAAAAACTGTTTTTT. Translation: CASSVESRGGGEKLFF.

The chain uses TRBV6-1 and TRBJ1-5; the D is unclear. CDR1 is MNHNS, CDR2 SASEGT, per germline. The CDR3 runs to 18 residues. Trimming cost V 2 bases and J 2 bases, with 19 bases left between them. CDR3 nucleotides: TGTGCCAGCAGTGAACTAACAGCAGGAGGTAGGGGCAATCAGCCCCAGCATTTT. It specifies CASSELTAGGRGNQPQHF.

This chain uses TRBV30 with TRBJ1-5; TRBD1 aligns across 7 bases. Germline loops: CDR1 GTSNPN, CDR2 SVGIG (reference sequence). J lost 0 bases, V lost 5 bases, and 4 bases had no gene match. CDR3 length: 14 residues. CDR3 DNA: TGTGCCTGGGGAGGGACAGCTAGCAATCAGCCCCAGCATTTT. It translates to CAWGGTASNQPQHF. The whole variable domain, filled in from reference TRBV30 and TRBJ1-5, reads SQTIHQWPATLVQPVGSPLSLECTVEGTSNPNLYWYRQAAGRGLQLLFYSVGIGQISSEVPQNLSASRPQDRQFILSSKKLLLSDSGFYLCAWGGTASNQPQHFGDGTRLSIL.